What follows is one TCR beta chain and its context. Its specificity is not known. This sample was taken from a study of shared clonotypes between healthy human individuals. About the research overall: Every donor yielded three CD4 naive, three CD4 memory, two CD8 naive and one CD8 memory plate. Notes on the study in general: A small donor pool kept down the genetic and exposure-history diversity that was represented. The rarefaction results pointed to incomplete sorted-subset sequencing despite large depth.

CD8 cells regarded as naive lacked CD45RO, were positively chosen for CCR7, and omitted terminally differentiated effector memory CD45RA+ cells. V was shortened by 2 bases and J by 4 bases, with 3 bases between the two germline ends. Germline V gives CDR1 WSHSY, CDR2 SAAADI. The CDR3 length is 12 residues. It was 200 ng DNA, around 33,000 T cell genomes, that sorted-subset replicate PCRs used. Clones were sequenced by immunoSEQ multiplex PCR, and TCRdb holds only the in-frame ones, with some missing. This table holds millions of clones, around 93% found once. The sequence came from a man younger than 30 in good health. Some clones in this sample may be carry-over from other donors' samples. The chain links TRBV10-2 to TRBJ2-1, with unresolved D. The sequencing input was naive CD8+ T cells from PBMCs. The CDR3 DNA reads TGCGCCAGCAGTGAGCATTACAATGAGCAGTTCTTC. It translates to CASSEHYNEQFF.